This T cell receptor beta chain was documented in a study of blood T cell repertoires in COVID-19. Trimming shortened V by 3 bases and J by 8 bases, and 13 bases separated the two germline ends. The germline V gene has CDR1 KGHDR and CDR2 SFDVKD. This CDR3 spans 14 amino acids. Only in-frame clones appear in the TCRdb table, and some are missing; sequencing was by immunoSEQ multiplex PCR. Seen here are roughly 250,000 clones, 80% to 90% observed once, and the top ten hold over 0.75%. Sequences were obtained from PBMCs or T cells enriched from blood (not recorded which). This clonotype was obtained from a man between 45 and 60 years old who had been exposed to COVID-19. This chain uses TRBV24-1 with TRBJ2-4; D gene unclear. CDR3 residues: CATSDTKNQDIQYF. Written as DNA, the CDR3 is TGTGCCACCAGTGATACGAAGAATCAGGACATTCAGTACTTC.